This record covers a single T cell receptor (beta chain). In the naive CD8 group, cells lacked CD45RO and were positively selected for CCR7, so terminally differentiated effector memory CD45RA+ cells were left out. The ends were cut back, 5 bases at V and 0 bases at J, with 11 bases in the middle. This CDR3 is 15 amino acids long. Germline values: CDR1 PRHDT, CDR2 FYEKMQ (reference sequence). The data belong to a study of shared clonotypes between healthy human individuals. Repertoires were generated with immunoSEQ multiplex PCR, while TCRdb's copy carries only in-frame clones and drops some. The table has approximately 600,000 clones, about 95% seen once; the top ten hold about 0.11%.

The origin of this receptor is a woman aged 30 to 39 in good health. Input material: naive CD8+ T cells sorted from blood. The chain carries TRBV13 and TRBJ1-3; D gene ambiguous. CDR3 in DNA: TGTGCCAGCAGCATAAGGACGAACTCTGGAAACACCATATATTTT. Encoded protein: CASSIRTNSGNTIYF.